Below, 24 T cell receptor beta chains from the same sample are listed, as sequenced in a study of CDR3 diversity in severe acne. One entry per CDR3 protein results from TCRdb running MiXCR on the PCR reads. Among about 84,000 distinct CDR3 sequences, around 53% were seen once, and the ten largest hold roughly an eighth. Material for sequencing was blood. Receptor source: a male donor in good health, without acne.

The V gene is TRBV7-6, the J gene TRBJ2-2; D is tentatively TRBD1 or TRBD2 (7 bases each). The CDR3 spans 13 residues. The germline CDR1 and CDR2 sequences are SGHVS and FNYEAQ. The ends were cut back, 4 bases at V and 9 bases at J, with 12 bases in the middle. This CDR3 reads CASSWEGARELFF. The CDR3, as DNA: TGTGCCAGCAGCTGGGAGGGGGCAAGGGAGCTGTTTTTT.

This clonotype showed up just a few times. The chain carries TRBV15 and TRBJ1-1, with D unclear. Germline CDR1 and CDR2: LNHNV and YYDKDF (reference sequence). The CDR3 is 12 residues long. V was clipped by 3 bases and J by 5 bases, with 7 bases between them. The CDR3 DNA is TGTGCCACCAGCAGGCCGGGAACTGAAGCTTTCTTT. Translating gives CATSRPGTEAFF.

The CDR3 nucleotides read TGTGCCAGCAGCCAAGATTCAGGTATAGGCGGCTACACCTTC. Translating gives CASSQDSGIGGYTF. The chain uses TRBV4-2 and TRBJ1-2; D ambiguous. V was shortened by 0 bases and J by 8 bases, with 13 bases between the two germline ends. The CDR3 spans 14 residues. The germline V gene encodes CDR1 LGHNA and CDR2 YNFKEQ.

As regards this clonotype: This sequence may be a read error, since a much larger clone differs from it by one base. The CDR3 carries no conserved terminal phenylalanine or tryptophan, so it likely arises from a read error. The chain joins TRBV5-1 to TRBJ1-4; no firm D call. CDR1 and CDR2 from the germline V gene are SGHRS and YFSETQ. V lost 4 bases and J lost 2, with 15 bases in between. CDR3 length equals 16 residues. In DNA form, the CDR3 reads TGCGCCAGCAGCCAAGGCCCCGGGGTGACTAATGAAAAACTGTTTCTT. Its protein is CASSQGPGVTNEKLFL.

The V gene is TRBV20-1, the J gene TRBJ2-3; TRBD2 matches 11 bases. The length of the CDR3 is 14 residues. V lost 6 bases, J lost 7 bases, and 9 bases stayed unmatched. CDR1 is DFQATT, CDR2 SNEGSKA, per germline (reference sequence). DNA for the CDR3: TGCAGTGCCGTAGCGGGAGGGCTTTCAAATACGCAGTATTTT. Translated, it gives CSAVAGGLSNTQYF.

The rearrangement links TRBV28 to TRBJ1-2; D ambiguous. V lost 2 bases, J lost 8 bases, and 9 bases lay in between. Per the germline V gene, CDR1 is MDHEN and CDR2 is SYDVKM. CDR3 length equals 12 residues. The CDR3, as DNA: TGTGCCAGCAGTTTAGAGATCGGGGGCTACACCTTC. This sequence encodes CASSLEIGGYTF.

There are many counts of this clonotype. The chain joins TRBV29-1 to TRBJ1-2; TRBD1 aligns across 9 bases. Trimming removed 6 bases from V and 6 bases from J; junction bases left unmatched: 11. The CDR3 sequence is 14 residues long. The germline CDR1 and CDR2 sequences are SQVTM and ANQGSEA. The CDR3 coding sequence is TGCAGCGTCGCCAACCGGGACAGGGAACATGGCTACACCTTC. Translated, it gives CSVANRDREHGYTF. Together with reference TRBV29-1 and TRBJ1-2, the CDR3 gives the full variable domain: SAVISQKPSRDICQRGTSLTIQCQVDSQVTMMFWYRQQPGQSLTLIATANQGSEATYESGFVIDKFPISRPNLTFSTLTVSNMSPEDSSIYLCSVANRDREHGYTFGSGTRLTVV.

The DNA for the CDR3 is TGCGCCAGCAGTGAGTCGGGGAGCTATGGCTACACCTTC. Amino acid sequence: CASSESGSYGYTF. This sequence joins TRBV10-1 and TRBJ1-2; the D is unclear. This CDR3 contains 13 residues. Between the trimmed V and J ends, which lost 0 bases and 4 bases, there was a span of 6 bases. Germline V lookup: CDR1 WNHNN, CDR2 SYGVQD (reference sequence).

J is TRBJ2-5 and V is TRBV20-1; 9 bases are shared with TRBD1. This CDR3 comprises 15 residues. The germline gives CDR1 DFQATT, CDR2 SNEGSKA (reference sequence). J lost 4 bases, V lost 5 bases, and 11 bases had no gene match. CDR3 in amino acids: CSAGSGTGIGETQYF. Here the CDR3 DNA reads TGCAGTGCTGGGAGCGGGACAGGGATCGGAGAGACCCAGTACTTC.

In its sample, this clonotype was seen many times. The genes are TRBV7-8 and TRBJ2-5; no clear D. From germline, CDR1 is SGHVS and CDR2 FQNEAQ. The V end was cut by 7 bases, the J end by 3 bases, with 6 bases between. The CDR3 runs to 11 residues. CDR3: CASMGKETQYF. CDR3 in DNA: TGTGCCAGCATGGGGAAAGAGACCCAGTACTTC.

Concerning this clonotype itself: It is likely a read error, because the conserved phenylalanine at the end of the CDR3 is missing. The DNA is omitted, as the CDR3 cannot be located on it reliably, and the CDR3 follows TCRdb's listing. The gene calls are TRBV6-2 or TRBV6-3 and TRBJ2-1; TRBD2 is the table's D call, not checked against the DNA. Including both end residues, the CDR3 is 13 amino acids long. CDR1 and CDR2 (germline): MNHEY, SVGEGT. The CDR3 region is CAYGAGSYNEQTP.

This chain joins TRBV5-1 and TRBJ1-5, with D perhaps TRBD1 (5 bases). V was shortened by 0 bases and J by 6 bases, with 13 bases between the two germline ends. The CDR3 consists of 15 residues. Germline V gene lookup returns CDR1 SGHRS and CDR2 YFSETQ. CDR3 protein: CASSLAAGSPQPQHF. The CDR3 DNA follows: TGCGCCAGCAGCTTGGCGGCAGGGTCCCCTCAGCCCCAGCATTTT.

About this clonotype: Because the CDR3 is missing its conserved closing phenylalanine or tryptophan, this is likely a read error. It is unclear where the CDR3 begins or ends on the DNA, so no DNA is shown, and the CDR3 is as TCRdb lists it. The V gene is TRBV24-1, the J gene TRBJ1-1; the tabulated D call, TRBD1, remains unverified against the DNA. Per the germline V gene, CDR1 is KGHDR and CDR2 is SFDVKD. The CDR3 has 10 amino acids, counting both end residues. CDR3 residues: CATSDVRRGM.

A single count supports this clonotype. J is TRBJ1-2 and V is TRBV24-1, with D maybe TRBD1 (5 bases). V was cut by 7 bases and J by 4 bases, with 18 bases left in between. CDR1 KGHDR and CDR2 SFDVKD come from the germline V gene. This CDR3 has 15 amino acids. The CDR3 sequence: CATSSPLGGGYGYTF. DNA of the CDR3: TGTGCCACCAGCTCCCCACTGGGGGGAGGCTATGGCTACACCTTC.

As to this clonotype: At one end, the junction sequence differs from germline, possibly due to a read error. The genes are TRBV7-6 and TRBJ1-4, with D unresolved. This CDR3 spans 16 amino acids. The germline V gene encodes CDR1 SGHVS and CDR2 FNYEAQ. CDR3 in amino acids: CASSLVGIATEKKLFF. CDR3 nucleotides: TGTGCTAGCAGCTTAGTAGGTATAGCTACGGAAAAAAAACTGTTTTTT.

This clonotype was seen at least ten times. This chain uses TRBV19 with TRBJ2-7; D unclear. V lost 2 bases and J lost 0, with 26 bases in between. This CDR3 contains 20 residues. CDR1 and CDR2 from the germline V gene are LNHDA and SQIVND (reference sequence). The DNA of the CDR3 is TGTGCCAGTAGTATAAGACGAGGAGCAACCCTCCCAACCAGCTCCTACGAGCAGTACTTC. Translating gives CASSIRRGATLPTSSYEQYF.

This clonotype was seen repeatedly, ten times or more. The DNA for the CDR3 is TGCGCCAGCAGCTTGCGGGATCTCACAGATACGCAGTATTTT. This sequence encodes CASSLRDLTDTQYF. The chain carries TRBV5-1 and TRBJ2-3, with D maybe TRBD2 (5 bases). The ends were cut back, 1 base at V and 2 bases at J, with 8 bases in the middle. The CDR3 spans 14 residues. Germline lookup yields CDR1 SGHRS and CDR2 YFSETQ.

On this clonotype itself: The junction differs from germline at one of its ends, possibly a read error. V gene TRBV11-1 combines with J gene TRBJ2-2; 7 nucleotides agree with TRBD1. Germline CDR1 is SGHAT and CDR2 is FQDESV (reference sequence). The length of the CDR3 is 13 residues. CDR3 coding DNA: TGTGCCCTGAGGGGGCCTTACACCGGGGAGCTTTTTTTT. This gives the protein CALRGPYTGELFF.

The rearrangement links TRBV18 to TRBJ1-2; the D is unclear. The CDR3 sequence is 14 residues long. V was trimmed by 0 bases and J by 5 bases, leaving 10 bases between them. CDR1 and CDR2 from the germline V gene are KGHSH and LQKENI. Here the CDR3 DNA reads TGTGCCAGCTCACCACCCGATTCCCCTTATGGCTACACCTTC. This encodes CASSPPDSPYGYTF.

V usage is TRBV6-5 and J usage is TRBJ1-1; D is perhaps TRBD1 (5 bases). Germline CDR1 is MNHEY and CDR2 is SVGAGI. With 2 bases removed from V and 1 base from J, the gap between germline ends came to 14 bases. The CDR3 sequence is 16 residues long. DNA of the CDR3: TGTGCCAGCAGTTACGGGGGACGAGGACGGAACACTGAAGCTTTCTTT. It translates to CASSYGGRGRNTEAFF.

This clonotype came up many times. DNA for the CDR3: TGTGCCAGCAGCCAAGAGTCACAGGGGGCCACAGATACGCAGTATTTT. Translated, it gives CASSQESQGATDTQYF. The gene calls are TRBV3-1 and TRBJ2-3, with 9 bases that match TRBD1. Germline assignment: CDR1 LGHDT and CDR2 YNNKEL (reference sequence). The CDR3 totals 16 residues. V trimming: 0 bases; J trimming: 2 bases; junction bases outside the gene matches: 3.

J is TRBJ2-2 and V is TRBV27, with TRBD1 identical over 7 bases. Germline assignment: CDR1 MNHEY and CDR2 SMNVEV (reference sequence). J gave up 1 base and V 5 bases, and 4 bases lay outside the gene matches. There are 15 residues in the CDR3. The CDR3 nucleotides are TGTGCCAGCAGTCCCGGGACAGAGAACACCGGGGAGCTGTTTTTT. Translation: CASSPGTENTGELFF.

The table lists this clonotype with many counts. The chain links TRBV28 to TRBJ2-7; unclear D gene. V lost 3 bases, J lost 3 bases, and 12 bases lay in between. Germline loops: CDR1 MDHEN, CDR2 SYDVKM. The CDR3 has 14 residues. The CDR3 loop is CASSLMSVNYEQYF. CDR3 bases: TGTGCCAGCAGTTTGATGTCGGTGAACTACGAGCAGTACTTC.

Regarding this clonotype: This likely comes from a read error, as the CDR3 has no conserved phenylalanine or tryptophan at its end. The DNA is omitted, as the CDR3 cannot be located on it reliably, and the CDR3 follows TCRdb's listing. The J gene is TRBJ1-1, the V gene TRBV9; the table's D gene call, TRBD1, was not cross checked with the DNA. The CDR3 is made up of 8 amino acids, end residues included. CDR1 and CDR2 (germline): SGDLS, YYNGEE. This CDR3 is CASSTGAY.